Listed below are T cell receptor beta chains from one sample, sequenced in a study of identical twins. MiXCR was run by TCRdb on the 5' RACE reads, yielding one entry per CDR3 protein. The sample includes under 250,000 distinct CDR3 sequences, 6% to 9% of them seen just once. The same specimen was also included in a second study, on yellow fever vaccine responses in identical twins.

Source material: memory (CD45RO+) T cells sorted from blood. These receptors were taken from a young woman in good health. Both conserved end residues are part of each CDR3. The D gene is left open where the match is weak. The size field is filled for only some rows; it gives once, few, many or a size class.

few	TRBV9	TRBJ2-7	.	TGTGCCAGCAGCGACACGACTAAGCAGTACTTC	CASSDTTKQYF
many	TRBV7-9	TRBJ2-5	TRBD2	TGTGCCAGCAGCTATCCGGGACTAGCGGGGGAAGAGACCCAGTACTTC	CASSYPGLAGEETQYF
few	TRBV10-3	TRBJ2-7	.	TGTGCCATCAGTGACCCAGGCCGCAGCTCCTACGAGCAGTACTTC	CAISDPGRSSYEQYF
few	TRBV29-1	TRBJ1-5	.	TGCAGCGTTAGGGGGGGTTCGGGCAATCAGCCCCAGCATTTT	CSVRGGSGNQPQHF
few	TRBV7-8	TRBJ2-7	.	TGTGCCAGCAGTAGATCCCGCGCCGAGCAGTACTTC	CASSRSRAEQYF
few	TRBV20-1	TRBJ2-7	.	TGCAGTGCTAGAGATCCAAAGGGGTACGAGCAGTACTTC	CSARDPKGYEQYF
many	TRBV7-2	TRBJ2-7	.	TGTGCCAGCAGCTTAGCCCAGGGGAGCTCCGAGCAGTACTTC	CASSLAQGSSEQYF
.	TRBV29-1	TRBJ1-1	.	TGCAGCGTCGCGATATCGAACACTGAAGCTTTCTTT	CSVAISNTEAFF
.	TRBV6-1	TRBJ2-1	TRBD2	TGTGCCAGCAGCCGCGGGACTAAGAACTACAATGAGCAGTTCTTC	CASSRGTKNYNEQFF
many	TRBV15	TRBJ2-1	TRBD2	TGTGCCACCAGCAGAGGCAACGGGAGGGCCTACAATGAGCAGTTCTTC	CATSRGNGRAYNEQFF
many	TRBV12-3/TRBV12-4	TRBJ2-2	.	TGCGCCAGCAGCTTGGGCACCGGGGAGCTGTTTTTT	CASSLGTGELFF
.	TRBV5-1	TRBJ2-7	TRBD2	TGCGCCAGCAGCCCGACGACTAGCGGAGCCTACGAGCAGTACTTC	CASSPTTSGAYEQYF
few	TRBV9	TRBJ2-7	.	TGTGCCAGCAGCGCGCTAGCGTCGAAAGGCGAGCAGTACTTC	CASSALASKGEQYF
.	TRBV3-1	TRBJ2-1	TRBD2	TGTGCCACCTGCCCATCTAGCGGGGGACTTTACAATGAGCAGTTCTTC	CATCPSSGGLYNEQFF
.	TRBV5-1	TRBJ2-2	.	TGCGCCAGCAGCTTGTCGAATAGAAACACCGGGGAGCTGTTTTTT	CASSLSNRNTGELFF
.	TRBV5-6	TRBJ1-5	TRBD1	TGTGCCATCGGCCGCCGGTCGACAGGGGGCAGGGAGCCCCAGCATTTT	CAIGRRSTGGREPQHF
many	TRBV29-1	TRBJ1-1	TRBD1	TGCAGCGTTGAACAGGGGGCGGGGAACACTGAAGCTTTCTTT	CSVEQGAGNTEAFF
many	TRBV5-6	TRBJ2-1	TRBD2	TGTGCCAGCAGCTTGGATCCTAGCGGGGTCTCTGAGCAGTTCTTC	CASSLDPSGVSEQFF
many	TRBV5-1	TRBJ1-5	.	TGCGCCAGCAGCTTGGGGAGCTCAGGCAATCAGCCCCAGCATTTT	CASSLGSSGNQPQHF
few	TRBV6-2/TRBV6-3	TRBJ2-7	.	TGTGCCAGCAACAACAGACTAGTCAACTACGAGCAGTACTTC	CASNNRLVNYEQYF
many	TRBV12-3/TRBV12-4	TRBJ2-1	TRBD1	TGTGCCAACCAGAAGGGGGACAGGGCCAATGAGCAGTTCTTC	CANQKGDRANEQFF
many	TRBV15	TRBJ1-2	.	TGTGCCACCAGCGGAGGGACACCCCAAAACTATGGCTACACCTTC	CATSGGTPQNYGYTF
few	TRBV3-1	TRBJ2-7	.	TGTGCCAGCAGCACAGGACTCAGGAACGAGCAGTACTTC	CASSTGLRNEQYF
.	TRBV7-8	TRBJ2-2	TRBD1	TGTGCCAGCAGTCGGACAGGGCTCAGCACCGGGGAGCTGTTTTTT	CASSRTGLSTGELFF
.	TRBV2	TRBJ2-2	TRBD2	TGTGCCAGCGGACTAGCGTTGGCCGGGGAGCTGTTTTTT	CASGLALAGELFF
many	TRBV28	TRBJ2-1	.	TGTGCCAGCAGCCTTAACAATGAGCAGTTCTTC	CASSLNNEQFF
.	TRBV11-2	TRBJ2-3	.	TGTGCCAGCAGCTTAGAGAGATATCCAGATACGCAGTATTTT	CASSLERYPDTQYF
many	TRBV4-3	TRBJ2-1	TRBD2	TGCGCCAGCAGCCAGGAACTAGCGGGAAACAATGAGCAGTTCTTC	CASSQELAGNNEQFF
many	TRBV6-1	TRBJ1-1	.	TGTGCCAGCAGTACCATCCGACAGGCCAGTGAAGCTTTCTTT	CASSTIRQASEAFF
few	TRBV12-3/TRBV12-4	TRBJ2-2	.	TGTGCCAGCAGCTTGAGAATCACCGGGGAGCTGTTTTTT	CASSLRITGELFF
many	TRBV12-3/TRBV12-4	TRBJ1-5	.	TGTGCCAGCAGTTCGAGCAGGTTTGTTCCTAATCAGCCCCAGCATTTT	CASSSSRFVPNQPQHF
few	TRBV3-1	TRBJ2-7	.	TGTGCCAGCAGCCGCCCAGGAGGAGCCTACGAGCAGTACTTC	CASSRPGGAYEQYF
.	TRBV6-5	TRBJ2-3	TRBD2	TGTGCCAGCAGTTCCCCGGGACTAGCATCAGATACGCAGTATTTT	CASSSPGLASDTQYF
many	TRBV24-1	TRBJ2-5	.	TGTGCCACCAGTGATGGATCGGCAGGCTTCCAAGAGACCCAGTACTTC	CATSDGSAGFQETQYF
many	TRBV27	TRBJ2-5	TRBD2	TGTGCCAGCAGTTCTTTGGGACTACAGTACTTC	CASSSLGLQYF
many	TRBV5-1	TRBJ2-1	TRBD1	TGCGCCAGCAGCACTACAGGGGGCAACAGTAGGAGTGAGCAGTTCTTC	CASSTTGGNSRSEQFF
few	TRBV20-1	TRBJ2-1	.	TGCAGTGCTAGCTGGGGGGGCCTTTACAATGAGCAGTTCTTC	CSASWGGLYNEQFF
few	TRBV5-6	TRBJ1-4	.	TGTGCCAGCAGCCGGCATGACAGTAGACCTAATGAAAAACTGTTTTTT	CASSRHDSRPNEKLFF
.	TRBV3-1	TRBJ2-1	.	TGTGCCAGCAGCCAAGATCGGCGGAGCGAGCAGTTCTTC	CASSQDRRSEQFF
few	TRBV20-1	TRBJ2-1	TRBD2	TGCAGTGCGCCCGGACTAGCCAATGAGCAGTTCTTC	CSAPGLANEQFF
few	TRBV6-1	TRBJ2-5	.	TGTGCCAGCAGTGAATTGGTGACCCAGTACTTC	CASSELVTQYF
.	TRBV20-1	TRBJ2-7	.	TGCAGTGCTCCCCATCGGGGTAACGAGCAGTACTTC	CSAPHRGNEQYF
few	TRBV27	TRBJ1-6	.	TGTGCCAGCAGTGCACTCAGGGGAGGGGGCTCCTATAATTCACCCCTCCACTTT	CASSALRGGGSYNSPLHF
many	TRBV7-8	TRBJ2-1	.	TGTGCCAGCAGTTCAGGGAGGTTCCGGGAGTCCTACAATGAGCAGTTCTTC	CASSSGRFRESYNEQFF
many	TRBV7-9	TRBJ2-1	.	TGTGCCAGCAGCTTAGGAACGGACACCTACAATGAGCAGTTCTTC	CASSLGTDTYNEQFF
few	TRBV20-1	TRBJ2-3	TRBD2	TGCAGTGCTAGGCTCGCGGGGGGAGCAGATACGCAGTATTTT	CSARLAGGADTQYF
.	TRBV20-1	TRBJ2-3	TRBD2	TGCAGTGCTAGAAGCGGGAGGGAGACAGATACGCAGTATTTT	CSARSGRETDTQYF
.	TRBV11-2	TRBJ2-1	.	TGTGCCAGCAGCTTACTTGGAGGCGGGTCGAGCTCCTACAATGAGCAGTTCTTC	CASSLLGGGSSSYNEQFF
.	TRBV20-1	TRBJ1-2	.	TGCAGTGCTAGAGAAGCGACAGGCACCTATGGCTACACCTTC	CSAREATGTYGYTF
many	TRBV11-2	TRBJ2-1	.	TGTGCCAGCAGCTCCACAGGGCGAGAGCAGTTCTTC	CASSSTGREQFF
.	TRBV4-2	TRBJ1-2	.	TGTGCCATGGGCCCCGGGCTCTTCTGTCTCTTC	CAMGPGLFCLF